The clone carrying this T cell receptor (beta chain) was counted only a few times. Its target is unknown. Thyroid ultrasound and orbital computed tomography, with clinical symptoms and serum thyroxine and TRAb, informed diagnoses. The length of the CDR3 is 16 residues. V was clipped by 2 bases and J by 1 base; unmatched bases: 5. The germline V gene has CDR1 MDHEN and CDR2 SYDVKM. These data belong to a study of T cells in Graves' hyperthyroidism and ophthalmopathy. From RNA transcripts, TCR beta CDR3 regions were amplified. During a first-round RT-PCR of the TCR CDR3, the HTBI primer set was used. Each CDR3 protein gets one entry after TCRdb re-called the multiplex PCR reads with MiXCR. Of 450,000 to 700,000 distinct CDR3 sequences in the sample, about 43% are singletons; the top ten hold 15% to 20%. Broader study findings: Separation of ophthalmopathy from stable hyperthyroidism was achieved by a 13 V-J model. Blood shared most expanded thyroid clonotypes above 0.001.

The clonotype was recovered from an adult woman with Graves' disease, either hyperthyroidism or ophthalmopathy (not recorded which). The sample was peripheral blood or thyroid tissue (not recorded which). The genes are TRBV28 and TRBJ2-5, with 9 bases that match TRBD2. CDR3 amino acids: CASSLNGLAPQETQYF. In DNA, the CDR3 is TGTGCCAGCAGTTTAAACGGACTAGCGCCCCAAGAGACCCAGTACTTC. Full variable domain (missing parts from reference TRBV28 and TRBJ2-5): DVKVTQSSRYLVKRTGEKVFLECVQDMDHENMFWYRQDPGLGLRLIYFSYDVKMKEKGDIPEGYSVSREKKERFSLILESASTNQTSMYLCASSLNGLAPQETQYFGPGTRLLVL.